Listed below are T cell receptor beta chains from one sample, sequenced in a study of blood T cells in healthy people across ages. TCRdb called the 5' RACE reads again in MiXCR, with one record for every CDR3 protein. The sample lists roughly 730,000 distinct CDR3 sequences; roughly 56% were seen once. Material for sequencing was blood. The receptors shown here come from a man between 40 and 49 years old in good health. Both conserved end residues are part of each CDR3. The order of the fields is D gene, clone size, J gene, V gene, CDR3 protein, CDR3 DNA. D genes are given only for firm matches. The size field is filled for only some rows; it gives once, few, many or a size class.

d_call: -; clone_size: -; j_call: TRBJ2-7; v_call: TRBV29-1; cdr3_aa: CSVESGTSRRVEQYF; cdr3_nt: TGCAGCGTTGAATCGGGGACTTCCCGGAGGGTTGAGCAGTACTTC
d_call: -; clone_size: -; j_call: TRBJ2-7; v_call: TRBV27; cdr3_aa: CASSYPNEATHGSDEQYF; cdr3_nt: TGTGCCAGCAGTTACCCTAATGAGGCGACACATGGTAGTGACGAGCAGTACTTC
d_call: TRBD1; clone_size: -; j_call: TRBJ1-2; v_call: TRBV12-3/TRBV12-4; cdr3_aa: CASSQTPGTGGDGYTF; cdr3_nt: TGTGCCAGCAGTCAGACACCCGGGACAGGGGGAGATGGCTACACCTTC
d_call: TRBD2; clone_size: few; j_call: TRBJ2-5; v_call: TRBV20-1; cdr3_aa: CSARVVGIAGGVSETQYF; cdr3_nt: TGCAGTGCTAGAGTTGTGGGAATAGCGGGAGGCGTCTCAGAGACCCAGTACTTC
d_call: TRBD2; clone_size: -; j_call: TRBJ2-1; v_call: TRBV5-1; cdr3_aa: CASSTTSGRGYNEQFF; cdr3_nt: TGCGCCAGCAGCACGACTAGCGGGAGGGGCTACAATGAGCAGTTCTTC
d_call: TRBD2; clone_size: -; j_call: TRBJ2-1; v_call: TRBV12-3/TRBV12-4; cdr3_aa: CASSLASGLAVGQRLPFF; cdr3_nt: TGTGCCAGCAGTTTAGCGAGCGGACTAGCGGTTGGCCAGAGACTGCCGTTCTTC
d_call: -; clone_size: many; j_call: TRBJ2-7; v_call: TRBV20-1; cdr3_aa: CSLGGLSSSSYEQYF; cdr3_nt: TGCAGCTTAGGGGGACTCTCGAGCAGCTCCTACGAGCAGTACTTC
d_call: -; clone_size: -; j_call: TRBJ2-7; v_call: TRBV27; cdr3_aa: CAGSLSPVYNEQYF; cdr3_nt: TGTGCCGGCAGTTTATCCCCCGTCTACAATGAGCAGTACTTC
d_call: -; clone_size: few; j_call: TRBJ2-5; v_call: TRBV20-1; cdr3_aa: CSASGTLDYQETQYF; cdr3_nt: TGCAGTGCTAGCGGGACTCTGGACTACCAAGAGACCCAGTACTTC
d_call: TRBD1; clone_size: -; j_call: TRBJ2-7; v_call: TRBV5-1; cdr3_aa: CASSPLGQGAHEQYF; cdr3_nt: TGCGCCAGCAGCCCGCTGGGACAGGGGGCCCACGAGCAGTACTTC
d_call: TRBD1; clone_size: many; j_call: TRBJ2-7; v_call: TRBV7-2; cdr3_aa: CASSTDRGREQYF; cdr3_nt: TGTGCCAGCAGCACGGACAGGGGGCGCGAGCAGTACTTC
d_call: -; clone_size: -; j_call: TRBJ2-3; v_call: TRBV29-1; cdr3_aa: CSVVRTSQGTDTQYF; cdr3_nt: TGCAGCGTTGTTCGGACCTCGCAGGGGACAGATACGCAGTATTTT
d_call: TRBD2; clone_size: -; j_call: TRBJ2-5; v_call: TRBV2; cdr3_aa: CASKRGSFQETQYF; cdr3_nt: TGTGCCAGCAAGCGGGGGTCCTTCCAAGAGACCCAGTACTTC
d_call: -; clone_size: few; j_call: TRBJ1-2; v_call: TRBV15; cdr3_aa: CATSRENTGGNGYTF; cdr3_nt: TGTGCCACCAGCAGAGAGAACACGGGAGGGAATGGCTACACCTTC
d_call: -; clone_size: -; j_call: TRBJ2-5; v_call: TRBV29-1; cdr3_aa: CTGGAGEETQYF; cdr3_nt: TGCACAGGGGGGGCAGGGGAAGAGACCCAGTACTTC
d_call: TRBD1; clone_size: few; j_call: TRBJ2-1; v_call: TRBV6-5; cdr3_aa: CASSPGTGTNEQFF; cdr3_nt: TGTGCCAGCAGCCCCGGGACAGGGACCAATGAGCAGTTCTTC
d_call: -; clone_size: -; j_call: TRBJ2-3; v_call: TRBV7-9; cdr3_aa: CASSLPGLGTDTQYF; cdr3_nt: TGTGCCAGCAGCTTACCCGGACTTGGCACAGATACGCAGTATTTT
d_call: -; clone_size: -; j_call: TRBJ2-1; v_call: TRBV19; cdr3_aa: CASSITPNEQFF; cdr3_nt: TGTGCCAGTAGTATAACCCCCAATGAGCAGTTCTTC
d_call: -; clone_size: -; j_call: TRBJ2-2; v_call: TRBV5-1; cdr3_aa: CASSLANYDTGELFF; cdr3_nt: TGCGCCAGCAGCTTGGCCAACTACGACACCGGGGAGCTGTTTTTT
d_call: TRBD1; clone_size: -; j_call: TRBJ2-1; v_call: TRBV6-5; cdr3_aa: CASSRMGQGTYNEQFF; cdr3_nt: TGTGCCAGCAGCCGGATGGGACAGGGGACCTACAATGAGCAGTTCTTC
d_call: TRBD2; clone_size: -; j_call: TRBJ2-3; v_call: TRBV7-2; cdr3_aa: CASSLDTSGSTQYF; cdr3_nt: TGTGCCAGCAGCTTAGATACTAGCGGGAGTACGCAGTATTTT
d_call: -; clone_size: few; j_call: TRBJ2-5; v_call: TRBV20-1; cdr3_aa: CSARIIRTAQETQYF; cdr3_nt: TGCAGTGCTAGAATTATTAGGACAGCGCAAGAGACCCAGTACTTC
d_call: -; clone_size: -; j_call: TRBJ1-5; v_call: TRBV12-3/TRBV12-4; cdr3_aa: CASSLAVWGDAQPQHF; cdr3_nt: TGTGCCAGCAGTTTAGCAGTATGGGGGGACGCTCAGCCCCAGCATTTT
d_call: -; clone_size: -; j_call: TRBJ2-7; v_call: TRBV20-1; cdr3_aa: CSARDARVYEQYF; cdr3_nt: TGCAGTGCTAGAGATGCTCGGGTTTACGAGCAGTACTTC
d_call: -; clone_size: few; j_call: TRBJ2-3; v_call: TRBV27; cdr3_aa: CASSLLGLGTDTQYF; cdr3_nt: TGTGCCAGCTCCTTGCTGGGGCTAGGAACAGATACGCAGTATTTT
d_call: TRBD1; clone_size: -; j_call: TRBJ1-4; v_call: TRBV5-1; cdr3_aa: CASSPETGFSLGGLFF; cdr3_nt: TGCGCCAGCAGCCCGGAGACAGGGTTCTCATTGGGAGGACTGTTTTTT
d_call: TRBD2; clone_size: -; j_call: TRBJ2-7; v_call: TRBV7-9; cdr3_aa: CASSSTSGGGYEQYF; cdr3_nt: TGTGCCAGCAGCTCCACTAGCGGGGGGGGCTACGAGCAGTACTTC
d_call: -; clone_size: -; j_call: TRBJ2-3; v_call: TRBV12-3/TRBV12-4; cdr3_aa: CASILRGAGDTQYF; cdr3_nt: TGTGCCAGCATCCTACGGGGGGCGGGAGATACGCAGTATTTT
d_call: -; clone_size: -; j_call: TRBJ2-2; v_call: TRBV4-1; cdr3_aa: CASSRINTGELFF; cdr3_nt: TGCGCCAGCAGCCGTATAAACACCGGGGAGCTGTTTTTT
d_call: -; clone_size: -; j_call: TRBJ1-3; v_call: TRBV20-1; cdr3_aa: CSAGRGGGNTIYF; cdr3_nt: TGCAGTGCTGGACGGGGCGGTGGAAACACCATATATTTT
d_call: -; clone_size: once; j_call: TRBJ2-1; v_call: TRBV12-3/TRBV12-4; cdr3_aa: CASSFLRWDNEQFF; cdr3_nt: TGTGCCAGCAGTTTCCTACGGTGGGACAATGAGCAGTTCTTC
d_call: -; clone_size: -; j_call: TRBJ2-1; v_call: TRBV12-3/TRBV12-4; cdr3_aa: CASSFSSFEQFF; cdr3_nt: TGTGCCAGCAGTTTCTCGAGTTTTGAGCAGTTCTTC
d_call: -; clone_size: -; j_call: TRBJ2-2; v_call: TRBV10-3; cdr3_aa: CAIGGTGELFF; cdr3_nt: TGTGCCATCGGGGGGACCGGGGAGCTGTTTTTT
d_call: -; clone_size: once; j_call: TRBJ1-2; v_call: TRBV11-2; cdr3_aa: CASSPGLRSYTF; cdr3_nt: TGTGCCAGCAGCCCAGGGCTTAGGAGCTACACCTTC
d_call: -; clone_size: few; j_call: TRBJ2-1; v_call: TRBV29-1; cdr3_aa: CSVDPRPEQFF; cdr3_nt: TGCAGCGTTGACCCCCGGCCCGAGCAGTTCTTC
d_call: -; clone_size: -; j_call: TRBJ2-3; v_call: TRBV9; cdr3_aa: CASSIDTGQGYTDTQYF; cdr3_nt: TGTGCCAGCAGCATCGATACCGGGCAGGGGTACACAGATACGCAGTATTTT
d_call: -; clone_size: few; j_call: TRBJ2-3; v_call: TRBV7-2; cdr3_aa: CASSFGGGGDTQYF; cdr3_nt: TGTGCCAGCAGTTTCGGAGGGGGGGGAGATACGCAGTATTTT
d_call: -; clone_size: -; j_call: TRBJ2-3; v_call: TRBV6-2/TRBV6-3; cdr3_aa: CASRVRGGEDTQYF; cdr3_nt: TGTGCCAGCCGGGTAAGGGGGGGCGAAGATACGCAGTATTTT
d_call: TRBD2; clone_size: -; j_call: TRBJ2-5; v_call: TRBV6-2/TRBV6-3; cdr3_aa: CATRPSGKGTQYF; cdr3_nt: TGTGCCACCCGTCCTAGCGGGAAAGGCACCCAGTACTTC
d_call: -; clone_size: few; j_call: TRBJ1-1; v_call: TRBV11-2; cdr3_aa: CASRRTGPLNTEAFF; cdr3_nt: TGTGCCAGCAGGCGAACGGGACCGCTGAACACTGAAGCTTTCTTT
d_call: TRBD2; clone_size: -; j_call: TRBJ2-5; v_call: TRBV6-2/TRBV6-3; cdr3_aa: CASSSPSTLAGGPRAETQYF; cdr3_nt: TGTGCCAGCAGTTCGCCCTCTACTCTAGCGGGAGGGCCTAGAGCGGAGACCCAGTACTTC
d_call: -; clone_size: once; j_call: TRBJ2-7; v_call: TRBV20-1; cdr3_aa: CSARRPGQGQKRWEQYF; cdr3_nt: TGCAGTGCTAGAAGGCCGGGGCAGGGGCAGAAGAGGTGGGAGCAGTACTTC
d_call: TRBD2; clone_size: few; j_call: TRBJ2-7; v_call: TRBV20-1; cdr3_aa: CSALLAGDSYEQYF; cdr3_nt: TGCAGTGCTCTGCTGGCGGGAGATTCCTACGAGCAGTACTTC
d_call: -; clone_size: -; j_call: TRBJ2-3; v_call: TRBV5-1; cdr3_aa: CASSLGGVNTDTQYF; cdr3_nt: TGCGCCAGCAGCTTGGGGGGAGTGAACACAGATACGCAGTATTTT
d_call: -; clone_size: -; j_call: TRBJ2-1; v_call: TRBV7-2; cdr3_aa: CASSLYAGSSYNEQFF; cdr3_nt: TGTGCCAGCAGCTTATATGCGGGAAGCTCCTACAATGAGCAGTTCTTC